The present TCR beta chain was sequenced within a study of shared clonotypes between healthy human individuals. Study summary: Plates per donor: three CD4 naive, three CD4 memory, two CD8 naive, one CD8 memory.

Points from the study as a whole: Even with large depth, rarefaction showed that sorted-subset sequencing was incomplete.

Of note for this clone: What it binds is not known.

TCRdb's table, derived via immunoSEQ multiplex PCR, lists solely in-frame clones and lacks some. The table has 100,000 to 120,000 clones, around 68% seen once. The clonotype comes from a woman aged 30 to 39 in good health. The sequencing sample was made of memory CD8+ T cells sorted from blood. Subset denoted: CD45RO+ cells pooled with CCR7-negative TemRA cells.

The CDR3 sequence is CASSSGTGRETQYF. The CDR3 DNA follows: TGCGCCAGCAGCTCAGGGACAGGGAGAGAGACCCAGTACTTC. The chain is built from TRBV5-1 and TRBJ2-5, with 9 bases matching TRBD1. The CDR3 runs to 14 residues. Looked up from germline, CDR1 is SGHRS and CDR2 is YFSETQ. The J segment lost 4 bases and the V segment lost 3 bases, leaving 4 bases of the junction unmatched.